A selection of T cell receptor beta chains follows, all from one sample in a study of cytomegalovirus exposure and HLA in healthy donors. Sequencing used immunoSEQ multiplex PCR; TCRdb keeps in-frame clones, though not all of them. The sample lists about 120,000 clones, 65% to 90% occurring once. Sequenced input: PBMCs. The receptors come from a woman aged 25 to 39 in good health and CMV-seronegative. CDR3s include the opening cysteine and the closing phenylalanine or tryptophan. Each record gives: J gene, D gene, V gene, clone size, CDR3 DNA, CDR3 protein. A D gene is named only where the DNA matches it firmly. Size is omitted from some rows. Given values are once, few, many or a class for expanded clones.

j_gene: TRBJ1-2; d_gene: -; v_gene: TRBV2; abundance: -; CDR3nt: TGTGCCAGCAGTGTATCGACAGAACCTTCGGGCTACACCTTC; CDR3aa: CASSVSTEPSGYTF
j_gene: TRBJ2-5; d_gene: -; v_gene: TRBV5-1; abundance: -; CDR3nt: TGCGCCAGCACCTCGAGGCCGGGGGTGGAGACCCAGTACTTC; CDR3aa: CASTSRPGVETQYF
j_gene: TRBJ2-7; d_gene: TRBD1; v_gene: TRBV6-5; abundance: -; CDR3nt: TGTGCCAGCAGTCATGGGACAGACTTAACGGGAGAGCAGTACTTC; CDR3aa: CASSHGTDLTGEQYF
j_gene: TRBJ1-2; d_gene: -; v_gene: TRBV6-5; abundance: few; CDR3nt: TGTGCCAGCAGTTACTTTGAACAGGGAAGAGGCGATGGCTACACCTTC; CDR3aa: CASSYFEQGRGDGYTF
j_gene: TRBJ2-1; d_gene: TRBD2; v_gene: TRBV6-1; abundance: -; CDR3nt: TGTGCCAGCAGTGATACGAGGGGGACTAGCGGCAATGAGCAGTTCTTC; CDR3aa: CASSDTRGTSGNEQFF
j_gene: TRBJ1-3; d_gene: -; v_gene: TRBV2; abundance: -; CDR3nt: TGTGCCAGCAGGCCGGGAGCTTCTGGAAACACCATATATTTT; CDR3aa: CASRPGASGNTIYF
j_gene: TRBJ2-1; d_gene: -; v_gene: TRBV18; abundance: -; CDR3nt: TGTGCCAGCTCACACAGCTCCTACAATGAGCAGTTCTTC; CDR3aa: CASSHSSYNEQFF
j_gene: TRBJ2-3; d_gene: -; v_gene: TRBV5-1; abundance: -; CDR3nt: TGCGCCAGCAGCCGTGCCCGGGCTAGCGATACGCAGTATTTT; CDR3aa: CASSRARASDTQYF
j_gene: TRBJ1-1; d_gene: TRBD1; v_gene: TRBV5-1; abundance: -; CDR3nt: TGCGCCAGCAGCTTCACAGGGGAGTCGGGTGAAGCTTTCTTT; CDR3aa: CASSFTGESGEAFF
j_gene: TRBJ2-7; d_gene: TRBD2; v_gene: TRBV27; abundance: -; CDR3nt: TGTGCCAGCAGTTTTGGGGCGGGGGGTTCCCCTTACGAGCAGTACTTC; CDR3aa: CASSFGAGGSPYEQYF
j_gene: TRBJ1-1; d_gene: -; v_gene: TRBV7-9; abundance: -; CDR3nt: TGTGCCAGCAGCCCTGAGGGCAGTGAAGCTTTCTTT; CDR3aa: CASSPEGSEAFF
j_gene: TRBJ2-3; d_gene: TRBD2; v_gene: TRBV7-9; abundance: -; CDR3nt: TGTGCCAGCAGCTTCCGACTAGCGGGAGATGGAGGAGATACGCAGTATTTT; CDR3aa: CASSFRLAGDGGDTQYF
j_gene: TRBJ2-3; d_gene: -; v_gene: TRBV6-5; abundance: -; CDR3nt: TGTGCCAGCAGTCCACAGTGGGTCGGCACAGATACGCAGTATTTT; CDR3aa: CASSPQWVGTDTQYF
j_gene: TRBJ2-5; d_gene: -; v_gene: TRBV5-1; abundance: -; CDR3nt: TGCGCCAGCACACTCTGGGGGGGCAGTAGGTACCAAGAGACCCAGTACTTC; CDR3aa: CASTLWGGSRYQETQYF
j_gene: TRBJ2-7; d_gene: -; v_gene: TRBV6-6; abundance: -; CDR3nt: TGTGCCAGCAGACGGGACTCCTACGAGCAGTACTTC; CDR3aa: CASRRDSYEQYF
j_gene: TRBJ1-1; d_gene: -; v_gene: TRBV28; abundance: -; CDR3nt: TGTGCCAGCAGTTTATGGGAGGCTCCTACCATCTTT; CDR3aa: CASSLWEAPTIF
j_gene: TRBJ2-3; d_gene: TRBD2; v_gene: TRBV11-2; abundance: -; CDR3nt: TGTGCCAGCAGCTCCTATAGCGGGAGGTACACAGATACGCAGTATTTT; CDR3aa: CASSSYSGRYTDTQYF
j_gene: TRBJ1-5; d_gene: TRBD1; v_gene: TRBV7-2; abundance: -; CDR3nt: TGTGCCAGCAGCTTAGCGGACAGGAGCAATCAGCCCCAGCATTTT; CDR3aa: CASSLADRSNQPQHF
j_gene: TRBJ2-1; d_gene: TRBD1; v_gene: TRBV7-2; abundance: -; CDR3nt: TGTGCCAGCAGCTTAGGCCAGGGGGCTGGGAATGAGCAGTTCTTC; CDR3aa: CASSLGQGAGNEQFF
j_gene: TRBJ2-5; d_gene: TRBD1; v_gene: TRBV7-9; abundance: -; CDR3nt: TGTTCCAGCAGCATGAATGAGGGGGCAATTAAAGAGACCCAGTACTTC; CDR3aa: CSSSMNEGAIKETQYF
j_gene: TRBJ2-7; d_gene: TRBD1; v_gene: TRBV6-1; abundance: -; CDR3nt: TGTGCCAGCAGTGACCCGCAACAGGGGGTGAGGGAGCAGTACTTC; CDR3aa: CASSDPQQGVREQYF
j_gene: TRBJ2-3; d_gene: TRBD1; v_gene: TRBV6-5; abundance: -; CDR3nt: TGTGCCAGCAGTCAGGGACAGGTGGGCGCAGATACGCAGTATTTT; CDR3aa: CASSQGQVGADTQYF
j_gene: TRBJ2-7; d_gene: -; v_gene: TRBV28; abundance: -; CDR3nt: TGTGCCAGCAGCTTATGGAGGGTTGGGCGCGGGCAGTACTTC; CDR3aa: CASSLWRVGRGQYF
j_gene: TRBJ2-6; d_gene: -; v_gene: TRBV14; abundance: -; CDR3nt: TGTGCCAGCAGCCAGGGCCAGTTTCTCTCTGGGGCCAACGTCCTGACTTTC; CDR3aa: CASSQGQFLSGANVLTF
j_gene: TRBJ2-3; d_gene: TRBD1; v_gene: TRBV27; abundance: -; CDR3nt: TGTGCCAGCAGTGACCTCCGGACAGGGTGGGCAGATACGCAGTATTTT; CDR3aa: CASSDLRTGWADTQYF
j_gene: TRBJ2-5; d_gene: TRBD1; v_gene: TRBV5-1; abundance: -; CDR3nt: TGCGCCAGCAGCCGTACAGGGGAACAAGAGACCCAGTACTTC; CDR3aa: CASSRTGEQETQYF
j_gene: TRBJ1-5; d_gene: -; v_gene: TRBV15; abundance: -; CDR3nt: TGTGCCACCAGCAGAGGAACACAGCATGGGTTTCGACAGCCCCAGCATTTT; CDR3aa: CATSRGTQHGFRQPQHF
j_gene: TRBJ2-1; d_gene: TRBD2; v_gene: TRBV5-4; abundance: -; CDR3nt: TGTGCCAGCAGCCCTCCGGGCGGCGGGAGGTACAATGAGCAGTTCTTC; CDR3aa: CASSPPGGGRYNEQFF
j_gene: TRBJ1-5; d_gene: TRBD1; v_gene: TRBV27; abundance: -; CDR3nt: TGTGCCAGCAGTCCAGGGGACAGGGGAGGCAATCAGCCCCAGCATTTT; CDR3aa: CASSPGDRGGNQPQHF
j_gene: TRBJ2-7; d_gene: TRBD2; v_gene: TRBV28; abundance: -; CDR3nt: TGTGCCAGCAGTTTATTTGTTAGCGGGAGAGAGTACGAGCAGTACTTC; CDR3aa: CASSLFVSGREYEQYF
j_gene: TRBJ2-6; d_gene: TRBD1; v_gene: TRBV18; abundance: -; CDR3nt: TGTGCCAGCTCACCGACAGGGGCGACGTCTGGGGCCAACGTCCTGACTTTC; CDR3aa: CASSPTGATSGANVLTF
j_gene: TRBJ2-2; d_gene: -; v_gene: TRBV19; abundance: few; CDR3nt: TGTGCCAGTACCAGCGGCAGGATGAACACCGGGGAGCTGTCTTTT; CDR3aa: CASTSGRMNTGELSF
j_gene: TRBJ2-3; d_gene: TRBD2; v_gene: TRBV11-2; abundance: once; CDR3nt: TGTGCCAGCAGCCCCTCGACGGGAGGCGGCACAGATACGCAGTATTTT; CDR3aa: CASSPSTGGGTDTQYF
j_gene: TRBJ1-1; d_gene: -; v_gene: TRBV12-5; abundance: -; CDR3nt: TGTGCTAGTGGCTTTTCTGGGAGCACTGAAGCTTTCTTT; CDR3aa: CASGFSGSTEAFF
j_gene: TRBJ2-1; d_gene: -; v_gene: TRBV27; abundance: -; CDR3nt: TGTGCCAGCAGTTTAATCACAGATAACAATGAGCAGTTCTTC; CDR3aa: CASSLITDNNEQFF
j_gene: TRBJ2-1; d_gene: TRBD2; v_gene: TRBV27; abundance: -; CDR3nt: TGTGCCAGCAGTTTAAGCGGAGCGGGAGCGTACAATGAGCAGTTCTTC; CDR3aa: CASSLSGAGAYNEQFF
j_gene: TRBJ2-2; d_gene: -; v_gene: TRBV7-2; abundance: -; CDR3nt: TGTGCCAGCAGCTTATCCGCTAGCAGGAACGGGGAGCTGTTTTTT; CDR3aa: CASSLSASRNGELFF
j_gene: TRBJ2-1; d_gene: TRBD1; v_gene: TRBV25-1; abundance: -; CDR3nt: TGTGCCAGCAGCCACATGGGGACAGGGGGTGGGGAGCAGTTCTTC; CDR3aa: CASSHMGTGGGEQFF
j_gene: TRBJ2-7; d_gene: -; v_gene: TRBV21-1; abundance: -; CDR3nt: TGTGCCAGCAGCCCCTTCCGGGGGGAGCAGTACTTC; CDR3aa: CASSPFRGEQYF
j_gene: TRBJ2-2; d_gene: -; v_gene: TRBV5-5; abundance: -; CDR3nt: TGTGCCAGCAGCTGGGGACTCTCTCTGGGCGGGGAGCTGTTTTTT; CDR3aa: CASSWGLSLGGELFF
j_gene: TRBJ2-1; d_gene: TRBD2; v_gene: TRBV5-1; abundance: -; CDR3nt: TGCGCCAGCAGCGTAAGCGGGAGTTCCTACAATGAGCAGTTCTTC; CDR3aa: CASSVSGSSYNEQFF
j_gene: TRBJ1-5; d_gene: -; v_gene: TRBV9; abundance: -; CDR3nt: TGTGCCAGCAGGTCGGGGGTTCAGCCCCAGCATTTT; CDR3aa: CASRSGVQPQHF
j_gene: TRBJ2-2; d_gene: -; v_gene: TRBV6-4; abundance: -; CDR3nt: TGTGCCAGCAGTGGCGGGAACACCGGGGAGCTGTTTTTT; CDR3aa: CASSGGNTGELFF
j_gene: TRBJ2-1; d_gene: -; v_gene: TRBV7-9; abundance: -; CDR3nt: TGTTCCAGCAGCCGAAGCCTAGAGCAGTTCTTC; CDR3aa: CSSSRSLEQFF
j_gene: TRBJ2-3; d_gene: TRBD1; v_gene: TRBV28; abundance: -; CDR3nt: TGTGCCAGCACGCCTCAGGGGGCAGATACGCAGTATTTT; CDR3aa: CASTPQGADTQYF
j_gene: TRBJ2-7; d_gene: TRBD1; v_gene: TRBV7-2; abundance: -; CDR3nt: TGTGCCAGCAGTAGATCACAGGGGGCTCCCTACGAGCAGTACTTC; CDR3aa: CASSRSQGAPYEQYF
j_gene: TRBJ1-5; d_gene: -; v_gene: TRBV28; abundance: -; CDR3nt: TGTGCCAGCAGTTCCGTTCTCAATCAGCCCCAGCATTTT; CDR3aa: CASSSVLNQPQHF
j_gene: TRBJ2-3; d_gene: TRBD2; v_gene: TRBV13; abundance: -; CDR3nt: TGTGCCAGCAGCTTACCGACTAGCGGGAGGGCCAAAGATACGCAGTATTTT; CDR3aa: CASSLPTSGRAKDTQYF
j_gene: TRBJ2-6; d_gene: TRBD1; v_gene: TRBV5-1; abundance: -; CDR3nt: TGCGCCAGCAGCTCCGCTTACAGGGGGTCGGCCAACGTCCTGACTTTC; CDR3aa: CASSSAYRGSANVLTF
j_gene: TRBJ2-7; d_gene: TRBD1; v_gene: TRBV10-3; abundance: few; CDR3nt: TGTGCCATCAGGCCGGGACAGGGGTCCTACGAGCAGTACTTC; CDR3aa: CAIRPGQGSYEQYF
j_gene: TRBJ2-5; d_gene: TRBD1; v_gene: TRBV4-3; abundance: -; CDR3nt: TGCGCCAGCAGCCAAGGGACAGGGGGTGGGGAGACCCAGTACTTC; CDR3aa: CASSQGTGGGETQYF
j_gene: TRBJ2-1; d_gene: TRBD2; v_gene: TRBV7-9; abundance: -; CDR3nt: TGTGCCAGCAGCCCGCCCGGGACTAGCGGGAGGATTAATGAGCAGTTCTTC; CDR3aa: CASSPPGTSGRINEQFF